A selection of T cell receptor beta chains follows, all from one sample in a study of blood T cell repertoires in COVID-19. Repertoires were generated with immunoSEQ multiplex PCR, while TCRdb's copy carries only in-frame clones and drops some. The table records a few hundred thousand clones, around 86% of them present only once. Sequences were obtained from peripheral blood. These receptors were obtained from a man at least 80 years old with acute or convalescent COVID-19. Both conserved end residues are part of each CDR3. D genes are given only for firm matches. Clone size, where shown, is once, few, many, or a class for clones that have expanded.

CDR3 protein,CDR3 DNA,D gene,CDR3 length,V gene,clone size,J gene
CARSGGERAFRTEAFF,TGTGCCAGGAGCGGGGGGGAGCGAGCCTTTCGGACTGAAGCTTTCTTT,.,16,TRBV2,.,TRBJ1-1
CASSEGTPRNEQFF,TGTGCCAGCAGTGAAGGTACCCCGCGGAATGAGCAGTTCTTC,.,14,TRBV2,.,TRBJ2-1
CSVDSWRQGEETQYF,TGCAGCGTTGATTCCTGGCGCCAGGGGGAAGAGACCCAGTACTTC,TRBD1,15,TRBV29-1,.,TRBJ2-5
CAISESTSGPYEQYF,TGTGCCATCAGTGAGTCAACTAGCGGACCGTACGAGCAGTACTTC,TRBD2,15,TRBV10-3,.,TRBJ2-7
CATSGLTGEQFF,TGTGCCACCAGTGGACTTACCGGGGAGCAGTTCTTC,.,12,TRBV24-1,.,TRBJ2-1
CASSESRLNYGYTF,TGTGCCAGCAGTGAAAGCAGGCTGAACTATGGCTACACCTTC,.,14,TRBV6-1,.,TRBJ1-2
CASSLDPNRGDTGELFF,TGTGCCAGCAGCTTAGATCCCAACAGGGGAGACACCGGGGAGCTGTTTTTT,TRBD1,17,TRBV11-3,few,TRBJ2-2
CASSGTTGNYGYTF,TGTGCCAGCAGTGGAACTACAGGGAACTATGGCTACACCTTC,.,14,TRBV6-2/TRBV6-3,.,TRBJ1-2
CASSFGNHYGYTF,TGTGCCAGCAGTTTTGGCAACCACTATGGCTACACCTTC,.,13,TRBV12-3/TRBV12-4,few,TRBJ1-2
CASSPPGGGVTDTQYF,TGTGCCAGCTCACCACCCGGGGGGGGAGTGACAGATACGCAGTATTTT,TRBD2,16,TRBV18,.,TRBJ2-3
CASSLMTGGNQPQHF,TGCGCCAGCAGCTTAATGACAGGCGGGAATCAGCCCCAGCATTTT,.,15,TRBV5-1,few,TRBJ1-5
CASSFGNEQFF,TGTGCCAGCAGTTTCGGCAATGAGCAGTTCTTC,.,11,TRBV12-3/TRBV12-4,.,TRBJ2-1
CASSRVGGNEQFF,TGTGCCAGCAGCCGCGTAGGAGGCAATGAGCAGTTCTTC,.,13,TRBV5-4,.,TRBJ2-1
CANCGRSGELFF,TGTGCCAACTGTGGGAGATCCGGGGAGCTGTTTTTT,.,12,TRBV21-1,.,TRBJ2-2
CASSLSGSSYEQYF,TGTGCCAGCAGCCTTAGCGGGAGCTCCTACGAGCAGTACTTC,TRBD2,14,TRBV3-1/TRBV3-2,few,TRBJ2-7
CASGLLGGIGTEAFF,TGTGCCAGCGGTCTATTAGGAGGGATTGGCACTGAAGCTTTCTTT,.,15,TRBV7-9,.,TRBJ1-1
CASSLSLAGGRDTQYF,TGTGCCAGCAGCTTATCCCTAGCGGGAGGTAGAGATACGCAGTATTTT,TRBD2,16,TRBV11-1,.,TRBJ2-3
CASSLTGGFYEQYF,TGTGCCAGCAGTTTGACGGGAGGGTTCTACGAGCAGTACTTC,TRBD2,14,TRBV28,.,TRBJ2-7
CASSPAGQGNEQFF,TGTGCCAGCTCACCAGCCGGACAGGGGAATGAGCAGTTCTTC,TRBD1,14,TRBV18,.,TRBJ2-1
CASSLYSTPSGYTF,TGTGCCAGCAGTTTATATAGCACCCCGTCTGGCTACACCTTC,.,14,TRBV28,.,TRBJ1-2
CASSPPTGGPSNEQFF,TGTGCCAGCAGCCCCCCAACGGGAGGGCCAAGCAATGAGCAGTTCTTC,TRBD2,16,TRBV3-1/TRBV3-2,.,TRBJ2-1
CASSHGTVATEAFF,TGTGCCAGCAGCCACGGAACAGTGGCCACTGAAGCTTTCTTT,.,14,TRBV3-1/TRBV3-2,.,TRBJ1-1
CASSRGGQPQHF,TGTGCCAGCAGCCGCGGTGGCCAGCCCCAGCATTTT,.,12,TRBV28,.,TRBJ1-5
CASSPTGGIGYEQYF,TGTGCCAGCTCACCAACAGGGGGCATCGGATACGAGCAGTACTTC,TRBD1,15,TRBV18,.,TRBJ2-7
CASSPSGGKNTEAFF,TGTGCCAGCAGCCCCTCGGGGGGGAAGAACACTGAAGCTTTCTTT,.,15,TRBV11-2,.,TRBJ1-1
CASSTETGAFGRSVNTEAFF,TGCGCCAGCAGCACCGAGACAGGGGCTTTCGGGAGGTCAGTGAACACTGAAGCTTTCTTT,TRBD1,20,TRBV5-1,.,TRBJ1-1
CASNPDSPLTDTQYF,TGTGCCAGCAACCCCGACAGCCCGCTCACAGATACGCAGTATTTT,.,15,TRBV7-9,.,TRBJ2-3
CASSASTGTSGLNEQFF,TGCGCCAGCAGCGCGTCTACCGGGACTAGCGGGTTAAATGAGCAGTTCTTC,TRBD2,17,TRBV5-1,.,TRBJ2-1
CASSIGQGYQETQYF,TGTGCCAGTAGTATAGGGCAGGGGTACCAAGAGACCCAGTACTTC,.,15,TRBV19,few,TRBJ2-5
CASSPGQAYGYTF,TGTGCCAGCAGCCCCGGACAGGCATATGGCTACACCTTC,TRBD1,13,TRBV7-8,.,TRBJ1-2
CSAERAGNTEAFF,TGCAGCGCTGAGAGAGCAGGGAACACTGAAGCTTTCTTT,.,13,TRBV29-1,.,TRBJ1-1
CASSQVDFYGYTF,TGCGCCAGCAGCCAAGTAGACTTCTATGGCTACACCTTC,.,13,TRBV4-1,.,TRBJ1-2
CASSSTTLAKFYGYTF,TGTGCCAGCAGTTCGACAACTTTAGCGAAATTCTATGGCTACACCTTC,.,16,TRBV6-2/TRBV6-3,.,TRBJ1-2
CASSPPLDRGSNQPQHF,TGTGCCAGCAGTCCACCCCTTGACAGGGGGAGCAATCAGCCCCAGCATTTT,TRBD1,17,TRBV27,once,TRBJ1-5
CASSTTGGNNQPQHF,TGTGCCAGCAGCACGACAGGGGGAAACAATCAGCCCCAGCATTTT,TRBD1,15,TRBV5-5,few,TRBJ1-5
CASSSQTGGADTQYF,TGTGCCAGCAGCTCTCAGACAGGGGGCGCAGATACGCAGTATTTT,TRBD1,15,TRBV7-9,.,TRBJ2-3
CASSEKGPGQITGANVLTF,TGTGCCAGCAGTGAGAAAGGACCGGGACAGATAACTGGGGCCAACGTCCTGACTTTC,TRBD1,19,TRBV2,.,TRBJ2-6
CAISVGQMNYGYTF,TGTGCCATCAGTGTAGGACAGATGAACTATGGCTACACCTTC,.,14,TRBV10-3,.,TRBJ1-2
CASSPMAQETQYF,TGTGCCAGCAGCCCCATGGCCCAAGAGACCCAGTACTTC,.,13,TRBV7-2,few,TRBJ2-5
CASSFGQGNYNEQFF,TGTGCCAGCAGCTTCGGACAGGGGAACTACAATGAGCAGTTCTTC,TRBD1,15,TRBV7-3,.,TRBJ2-1
CASSYTSSGNTIYF,TGTGCCAGCAGTTACACGAGCTCTGGAAACACCATATATTTT,.,14,TRBV6-2/TRBV6-3,.,TRBJ1-3
CASSLTGEPSAEAFF,TGCGCCAGCAGCTTGACAGGGGAGCCCTCGGCTGAAGCTTTCTTT,TRBD1,15,TRBV5-1,.,TRBJ1-1
CASSATGYGGYTF,TGTGCCAGCAGCGCCACAGGGTACGGTGGCTACACCTTC,.,13,TRBV2,few,TRBJ1-2
CASSLPSGGQETQYF,TGTGCCAGCAGCCTGCCCTCGGGGGGCCAAGAGACCCAGTACTTC,TRBD2,15,TRBV28,.,TRBJ2-5
CASSPGTAYEQYF,TGTGCCAGCAGCCCAGGGACAGCCTACGAGCAGTACTTC,TRBD1,13,TRBV3-1/TRBV3-2,many,TRBJ2-7